This TCR beta chain was captured by sequencing in a study of cytomegalovirus exposure and HLA in healthy donors listed by TCRdb under 2017. Regarding the complete study: An earlier analysis of some 500 of the donors reported 250 to 300 Gb of sequence data and some 100 million unique TCR beta sequences from 150 million to 200 million T cells. Five DR-DQ haplotypes were treated as single units for association and clustering because of strong linkage in the cohort. An early release that covered about 600 HLA-typed donors contained approximately 300 gigabases of sequencing data and tens of millions of unique TCR sequences. High-throughput TCR immunosequencing, statistical association of individual TCRs with disease status, and machine learning were combined to predict cytomegalovirus infection status. All discovery cohort repertoires had been generated using a single sequencing platform. The number of donors typed differed by locus, with roughly 620-640 for A, B, C, DRB1 and DQB1, roughly 520 for DQA1, over 600 for DPA1, and under 490 for DPB1. The later analysis used no new phenotypic data to find candidate immune exposures, relying instead on TCR beta sequences and their occurrence across donors. Genome-wide SNP genotypes for about 65% of the 666 donors were used in a later genetic analysis, which treated that subset as a discovery cohort. A later analysis re-examined previously published TCR beta repertoires from 500 to 700 donors and added high-resolution HLA genotyping to investigate patterns of TCR occurrence. HLA typing covered class I and class II loci at four-digit resolution. Donor age, sex, ethnicity and CMV serostatus were compiled alongside the repertoire data. In an earlier analysis of around 540 of the donors, high-throughput TCR beta sequencing was used to judge whether each TCR beta V gene segment behaved as functional or pseudogenic. The study was designed to test whether signatures of past pathogen exposure could be identified by cataloging public T cell receptors. The study profiled the T cell repertoires of approximately 700 subjects by immunosequencing and related them to cytomegalovirus serostatus. Across some 400 genotyped donors of the cohort, an average of about 250,000 unique TCR beta nucleotide sequences per donor were sequenced, and 15% to 20% of those sequences were non-productive. Of the roughly 430 genotyped donors, about 80% fell in the genetic ancestry cluster associated with self-reported Caucasian donors. In addition to the first cohort of 650 to 750 subjects, a separate validation cohort of 120 different subjects was used.

Receptors were amplified or captured by the immunoSEQ multiplex PCR assay. For the multiplex PCR, a mixture combining 60 forward primers for TCR Vbeta segments and 13 reverse primers for TCR Jbeta segments was used. A multiplex PCR assay on genomic DNA amplified the CDR3 region of rearranged TCR beta genes. The amplified TCR beta libraries were sequenced on the Illumina HiSeq System as 87-base-pair reads. As for the original processing: In a later analysis, tens of millions of unique TCR beta chains were counted across the 500 to 850 repertoires, and roughly 11 million of these chains were shared by at least two donors. Raw reads were error-corrected and collapsed into unique sequences by a nearest-neighbor algorithm in which closely related sequences were merged to remove PCR and sequencing errors. V, D and J gene segments were assigned by aligning CDR3 sequences to IMGT reference sequences. For a sequence to be retained, a match of at least six nucleotides to both a V gene segment and a J gene segment was required. A rearrangement was called productive if the CDR3 had no stop codons and remained in frame with V and J, and every other rearrangement was called non-productive. Following IMGT convention, CDR3 was defined as the stretch from the second conserved V-encoded cysteine up to the conserved J-encoded phenylalanine. The earlier analysis of approximately 500 of the donors excluded sequences that lacked an unambiguous match to a single V gene segment. An earlier analysis of about 590 of the donors classified V segments as functional when productive rearrangements were above 56.7% and as segregating when the standard deviation between donors was above 5%. To diagnose cytomegalovirus status from the catalog of TCR beta chain sequences, a statistical classification framework was built. In a later analysis, TCR nucleotide sequences were compared against IMGT/GENE-DB human TR gene sequences so that V and J genes could be assigned. The TCRdist pipeline was used in a later analysis to assign CDR3 sequences and most-parsimonious VDJ recombination scenarios. A later analysis defined each TCR beta chain by its CDR3 amino acid sequence plus V-gene family, and excluded reads lacking a unique V-gene family. A later analysis removed over 500 highly shared, low-generation-probability nucleotide sequences to deal with suspected cross-contamination and a sequencing artifact. A later analysis calculated a clonal expansion index for each public chain from normalized within-repertoire ranks of inferred template counts. In a later analysis, generation probabilities were computed using a VDJ recombination model fitted to out-of-frame rearrangements, and the results were checked against IGoR. In a later analysis, TCR-TCR, TCR-HLA and TCR-CMV co-occurrence was scored with hypergeometric tests, and a repertoire-size bias correction was applied to TCR pairs. False discovery rates were estimated in a later analysis by permuting HLA or CMV assignments 20 times. In a later analysis, co-occurring TCRs were grouped using DBSCAN, with TCRdist sequence similarity added in when clustering inside HLA-allele-positive subsets. For co-occurrence clustering, repertoires with fewer than 30,000 or more than 120,000 public chains were excluded, along with four to six repertoires with anomalous nucleotide sharing. As stored in TCRdb, this immuneACCESS dataset retains in-frame rearrangements with V and J assigned. A fraction of the clones does not appear; measured against another copy, unresolved V genes explain less than half of the discrepancy, and the remainder lacks a known reason. V and J calls plus clone size are reproduced from that table; the DNA served to infer D and trimming. The sample's clone listing holds over 150,000 clones. Approximately 0.74% of the sample is held by the ten biggest clonotypes.

CDR1 and CDR2, per the germline V gene, are LGHNA and YNFKEQ. The cysteine opens and the phenylalanine closes a CDR3 of 12 amino acids. Of the read, only the CDR3 DNA is kept; its 36 bases are in frame from base 1. The V end loses 2 bases and the J end loses 9 bases, and a stretch of 11 bases separates them. The cohort was made up of approximately 670 healthy bone marrow donors. At the time of sampling, all cohort members were nominally healthy, though unrecorded immune exposures were likely present. The donor was CMV seronegative and belonged to the group of roughly 330 seronegative cohort members. A peripheral blood sample was collected from each donor, and TCR beta sequencing was performed on peripheral blood mononuclear cells. The Qiagen DNeasy Blood Extraction Kit was used to extract genomic DNA from the blood cell samples. Points on this clone: Its specific antigen is unknown.

The research as a whole found: A total of around 150 TCR beta chains were listed by the study as associated with cytomegalovirus. According to the authors, the approach could potentially be generalized to other disease states and immunological phenotypes. A further reported finding was that TCR beta sequences accurately predicted the HLA-A and HLA-B alleles for most subjects in the first cohort. Linkage disequilibrium might explain the correlated functional status among segregating V segments, but an unknown experimental factor could not be ruled out. In a later analysis, most CMV-associated TCR beta chains were found to appear HLA-restricted, with HLA associations seemingly driven largely by CMV exposure. Three of the identified cytomegalovirus-associated TCR beta chains were confirmed in vitro to be specific for cytomegalovirus antigens. A group of highly shared sequence variants was considered likely to be a technical artifact of the sequencing pipeline. Because the 87-base-pair reads could not distinguish some IMGT-functional V segments, including TRBV6-2 and TRBV6-3, those segments were excluded. Broadly in line with IMGT annotations, most TCR beta V segments showed up in productive rearrangements about 90% or about 30% of the time in an earlier analysis of 450 to 600 of the donors. In both the original and validation cohorts, the classifier was reported to diagnose cytomegalovirus status with high specificity and sensitivity. This cohort had only TCR beta chains sequenced, and the lack of alpha or paired-chain data limited which features could be detected. Across donors, most TCR sequences were observed very rarely, whereas some public TCRs were present in many individuals. A later analysis found that HLA-associated TCR beta chains were more clonally expanded and had lower generation probabilities than equally common non-associated chains. According to a later analysis, parvovirus B19, influenza, CMV and Epstein-Barr virus appeared linked to several top co-occurrence clusters. At a false discovery rate of 0.05, a later analysis linked roughly 17,000 TCR beta sequences to specific HLA alleles. For the cohort, immune exposure information was limited to CMV serostatus. Because HLA typing was unavailable for some donors at each locus, only the typed subset was used in association tests. In a later genetic analysis, fewer N-insertions in productive TCRs were reported among donors in an Asian-associated ancestry cluster than the approximately 670-donor mean. The earlier analysis of 587 of the donors excluded 15 to 20 rarely observed V segments, including chromosome 9 orphons, because counts were too low. An association between a missense DCLRE1C variant and V-gene and J-gene trimming of TCR beta chains was found in a later genetic analysis and replicated in an independent cohort. According to a later analysis, TCR association rates differed among HLA loci, with DRB1 alleles showing the most associated TCRs and HLA-C alleles showing the fewest. Assigning TCR associations to individual alleles was difficult when HLA alleles, especially DR and DQ, strongly co-occurred. Presence/absence analyses assumed roughly uniform sequencing depth across donors, an assumption that may not hold.

This sequence uses TRBV4-2 and TRBJ2-7, and TRBD1 may be the D gene, going by 6 matching bases. Sequences were obtained from PBMCs. The TCR was taken from a boy younger than 18 in good health and CMV-seronegative. Here is the DNA: TGTGCCAGCAGCCAAAACAGGGAGATGCAGTACTTC. The translation is CASSQNREMQYF.